This is a list of T cell receptor beta chains from one sample in a study of blood T cell repertoires in COVID-19. Method: immunoSEQ multiplex PCR; TCRdb's copy keeps in-frame clones and lacks some. Altogether a few hundred thousand clones are present, approximately 91% being singletons, with the ten largest covering just over 2.5%. Sequencing was carried out using peripheral blood. The receptor source for this set is a person aged 18 to 30 with COVID-19, enrolled during active disease. Both conserved end residues are part of each CDR3. The order of the fields is J gene, V gene, clone size, D gene, CDR3 protein, CDR3 DNA. A D gene is named only where the DNA matches it firmly. Only part of the rows carry a size: once, few, many, or a class if the clone is expanded.

TRBJ2-2 | TRBV29-1 | once | . | CSVNRVSNTGELFF | TGCAGCGTTAACAGGGTATCGAACACCGGGGAGCTGTTTTTT
TRBJ2-1 | TRBV2 | . | TRBD2 | CASQEGGSSYNEQFF | TGTGCCAGCCAGGAGGGCGGGAGCTCCTACAATGAGCAGTTCTTC
TRBJ1-5 | TRBV29-1 | many | TRBD1 | CSVEGRTGGTNQPQHF | TGCAGCGTTGAAGGGAGGACAGGGGGTACCAATCAGCCCCAGCATTTT
TRBJ1-2 | TRBV5-6 | . | TRBD1 | CASSGGTARYGYTF | TGTGCCAGCAGCGGAGGGACAGCACGTTATGGCTACACCTTC
TRBJ2-7 | TRBV10-1 | . | TRBD2 | CASTPDASGIPGEQYF | TGCGCCAGCACTCCCGACGCTAGCGGGATCCCGGGGGAGCAGTACTTC
TRBJ2-6 | TRBV19 | . | TRBD1 | CASSISLDRADVLTF | TGTGCCAGTAGTATTTCCCTGGACAGGGCCGACGTCCTGACTTTC
TRBJ2-1 | TRBV6-5 | . | TRBD2 | CASSWGLAGANEQFF | TGTGCCAGCAGTTGGGGACTAGCGGGAGCTAATGAGCAGTTCTTC
TRBJ2-2 | TRBV23-1 | . | . | CASTLLGDGTPKNTGELFF | TGCGCCAGCACTCTCCTCGGGGATGGGACACCGAAGAACACCGGGGAGCTGTTTTTT
TRBJ2-3 | TRBV9 | . | . | CASSDKRSTDTQYF | TGTGCCAGCAGCGATAAGCGAAGCACAGATACGCAGTATTTT
TRBJ2-3 | TRBV3-1/TRBV3-2 | few | TRBD2 | CASSQFTGGADTQYF | TGTGCCAGCAGCCAATTTACGGGAGGGGCAGATACGCAGTATTTT
TRBJ1-2 | TRBV21-1 | . | . | CASRHYTPHIGGNYGYTF | TGTGCCAGCAGACACTATACACCTCACATCGGAGGGAACTATGGCTACACCTTC
TRBJ2-1 | TRBV12-3/TRBV12-4 | . | TRBD1 | CASSLGQGGEQFF | TGTGCCAGCAGTTTAGGACAGGGGGGTGAGCAGTTCTTC
TRBJ2-3 | TRBV19 | once | TRBD2 | CASSPGGNTDTQYF | TGTGCCAGTAGTCCGGGGGGAAACACAGATACGCAGTATTTT
TRBJ1-1 | TRBV28 | . | TRBD1 | CASSSEMGDRGHTEAFF | TGTGCCAGCAGTTCCGAAATGGGGGACAGGGGGCACACTGAAGCTTTCTTT
TRBJ2-7 | TRBV5-1 | . | TRBD2 | CASSLAAGGPKEQYF | TGCGCCAGCAGCTTGGCAGCGGGAGGGCCTAAAGAGCAGTACTTC
TRBJ2-7 | TRBV7-8 | . | TRBD2 | CASSLDRVASGLTYEQYF | TGTGCCAGCAGCTTAGATCGGGTGGCTAGCGGGCTCACCTACGAGCAGTACTTC
TRBJ1-2 | TRBV28 | once | TRBD1 | CASWTGTRGYTF | TGTGCCAGCTGGACAGGGACCCGGGGCTACACCTTC
TRBJ1-2 | TRBV14 | . | . | CASSQDMAAEGYTF | TGTGCCAGCAGCCAAGATATGGCGGCCGAAGGCTACACCTTC
TRBJ2-7 | TRBV28 | few | . | CASTPPGRGAYEQYF | TGTGCCAGCACCCCCCCGGGCAGGGGAGCCTACGAGCAGTACTTC
TRBJ2-5 | TRBV28 | . | . | CASSFRTHPQGLQETQYF | TGTGCCAGCAGTTTCCGTACGCACCCACAGGGTTTACAAGAGACCCAGTACTTC
TRBJ2-1 | TRBV7-9 | . | TRBD2 | CASSSPGLADNEQFF | TGTGCCAGCAGCTCCCCGGGACTAGCGGACAATGAGCAGTTCTTC
TRBJ2-1 | TRBV4-1 | . | TRBD2 | CASRASGPYNEQFF | TGCGCCAGCAGGGCTAGCGGGCCATACAATGAGCAGTTCTTC
TRBJ1-1 | TRBV5-1 | . | TRBD1 | CASSSGQGGSAEAFF | TGCGCCAGCAGCTCAGGACAGGGGGGGTCGGCTGAAGCTTTCTTT
TRBJ2-1 | TRBV10-3 | . | TRBD2 | CAISRGTSGSNEQFF | TGTGCCATCAGTCGCGGGACTAGCGGGAGTAATGAGCAGTTCTTC
TRBJ2-7 | TRBV20-1 | . | TRBD2 | CSASTAGGNYYEQYF | TGCAGTGCTAGTACGGCGGGAGGCAACTACTACGAGCAGTACTTC
TRBJ1-5 | TRBV19 | few | TRBD1 | CASKGASNQPQHF | TGTGCCAGTAAGGGGGCTAGCAATCAGCCCCAGCATTTT
TRBJ1-2 | TRBV6-5 | . | . | CASSWGPPSGYTF | TGTGCCAGCAGTTGGGGCCCTCCGAGCGGCTACACCTTC
TRBJ2-5 | TRBV5-1 | . | TRBD2 | CASSLTSGEQETQYF | TGCGCCAGCAGCTTGACTAGCGGAGAACAAGAGACCCAGTACTTC
TRBJ2-3 | TRBV11-2 | . | TRBD2 | CASSSGLDTDTQYF | TGTGCCAGCAGCTCCGGACTAGACACAGATACGCAGTATTTT
TRBJ2-5 | TRBV2 | . | . | CASSEEVETQYF | TGTGCCAGCAGTGAGGAGGTAGAGACCCAGTACTTC
TRBJ1-5 | TRBV4-3 | . | . | CASSQDPNQPQHF | TGCGCCAGCAGCCAAGATCCTAATCAGCCCCAGCATTTT
TRBJ2-7 | TRBV10-2 | . | . | CASRDFAYEQYF | TGCGCCAGCAGGGACTTTGCCTACGAGCAGTACTTC
TRBJ2-1 | TRBV3-1/TRBV3-2 | . | TRBD2 | CASSQGLAGGQFF | TGTGCCAGCAGCCAGGGACTAGCGGGAGGTCAGTTCTTC
TRBJ2-5 | TRBV12-5 | . | TRBD2 | CASGLVGRLAGQETQYF | TGTGCTAGTGGTTTGGTAGGTCGGCTAGCGGGGCAAGAGACCCAGTACTTC
TRBJ2-5 | TRBV7-9 | . | TRBD2 | CASSSREVHQETQYF | TGTGCCAGCAGCTCCCGGGAGGTCCACCAAGAGACCCAGTACTTC
TRBJ1-5 | TRBV2 | . | TRBD1 | CASSSDRGARQPQHF | TGTGCCAGCAGTTCCGACAGGGGGGCACGGCAGCCCCAGCATTTT
TRBJ2-3 | TRBV12-5 | . | TRBD2 | CASGPGLVSDTQYF | TGTGCTAGTGGCCCGGGACTAGTGTCGGATACGCAGTATTTT
TRBJ2-1 | TRBV11-2 | . | . | CASSFFQGYNEQFF | TGTGCCAGCAGCTTTTTTCAGGGTTACAATGAGCAGTTCTTC
TRBJ2-5 | TRBV7-2 | . | . | CASSLFGSPETQYF | TGTGCCAGCAGCTTATTCGGGAGTCCGGAGACCCAGTACTTC
TRBJ2-5 | TRBV29-1 | once | TRBD1 | CSALGDSLSETQYF | TGCAGCGCTCTCGGGGACAGCCTGTCAGAGACCCAGTACTTC
TRBJ2-6 | TRBV4-3 | . | TRBD1 | CASSPWGRDSGANVLTF | TGCGCCAGCAGCCCCTGGGGCAGGGACAGCGGGGCCAACGTCCTGACTTTC
TRBJ2-1 | TRBV27 | . | TRBD2 | CASSFTSGAYNEQFF | TGTGCCAGCAGCTTCACTAGCGGGGCTTATAATGAGCAGTTCTTC
TRBJ2-7 | TRBV5-1 | . | . | CASSLESASGEQYF | TGCGCCAGCAGCTTGGAGTCAGCATCCGGGGAGCAGTACTTC
TRBJ2-7 | TRBV19 | . | . | CASSPRQGGEQYF | TGTGCCAGTAGCCCCCGGCAGGGCGGCGAGCAGTACTTC
TRBJ2-7 | TRBV13 | . | TRBD2 | CASSYPTSGGYEQYF | TGTGCCAGCAGCTACCCGACTAGCGGGGGGTACGAGCAGTACTTC
TRBJ2-4 | TRBV9 | . | . | CASSVADTVQYF | TGTGCCAGCAGCGTAGCTGACACTGTTCAGTACTTC
TRBJ1-2 | TRBV9 | few | . | CASSGEGPAGGYGYTF | TGTGCCAGCAGCGGAGAAGGTCCCGCCGGGGGCTATGGCTACACCTTC
TRBJ1-5 | TRBV30 | . | . | CAWSWAGNQPQHF | TGTGCCTGGAGTTGGGCAGGCAATCAGCCCCAGCATTTT
TRBJ1-2 | TRBV6-6 | . | . | CASSYSGGGLNGYTF | TGTGCCAGCAGTTACTCGGGAGGAGGGTTGAACGGCTACACCTTC
TRBJ2-3 | TRBV4-3 | . | . | CASSRSYGDTQYF | TGCGCCAGCAGCCGGTCCTACGGAGATACGCAGTATTTT
TRBJ2-7 | TRBV7-9 | . | . | CASSHTIYEQYF | TGTGCCAGCAGTCATACAATCTACGAGCAGTACTTC
TRBJ2-1 | TRBV9 | . | . | CASSLEGMSAYNEQFF | TGTGCCAGCAGCCTAGAAGGTATGAGCGCCTACAATGAGCAGTTCTTC
TRBJ2-5 | TRBV5-6 | . | TRBD2 | CASSLGLAGVEETQYF | TGTGCCAGCAGCCTCGGACTAGCGGGAGTAGAGGAGACCCAGTACTTC
TRBJ1-6 | TRBV28 | . | . | CASSITGPLHF | TGTGCCAGCAGTATAACAGGTCCCCTCCACTTT
TRBJ1-2 | TRBV6-6 | . | TRBD1 | CASSYTRTGANYGYTF | TGTGCCAGCAGTTACACCCGGACAGGAGCTAACTATGGCTACACCTTC
TRBJ1-3 | TRBV21-1 | . | . | CASSKGWTAPGNTIYF | TGTGCCAGCAGCAAAGGGTGGACAGCTCCTGGAAACACCATATATTTT
TRBJ1-6 | TRBV6-5 | . | . | CASSAGAVSPLHF | TGTGCCAGCAGCGCAGGGGCAGTTTCACCCCTCCACTTT